This T cell receptor (beta chain) stems from a study of radiotherapy plus CTLA-4 blockade in lung cancer (dated by TCRdb to 2017 to 2018). The study in broad terms: Objective responses occurred in approximately 19% of enrolled patients, and under 40% achieved disease control.

On this clone itself: Its antigen has not been determined. It has no much larger one-base neighbor in the sample; base qualities were not kept.

Libraries were prepared through the immunoSEQ multiplex PCR assay. This is the immuneACCESS table as TCRdb keeps it, with only in-frame sequences that have V and J called. A part of the clones is gone; compared with another copy, unresolved V genes explain less than half, and the rest is unexplained. For this sample the table gives 39,000 or so clones, of which about 80% were detected only once. The top ten clones comprise 7% to 9.5% of the sample. The investigation overall reported the following: Increased serum interferon-beta after radiation, together with early dynamic changes in blood T cell clones, were reported to be the strongest predictors of response. After treatment with radiotherapy and ipilimumab, TCR clones that originated in tumors expanded in peripheral blood.

The study tested focal radiation therapy combined with CTLA-4 blockade (ipilimumab) in patients with chemo-refractory metastatic non-small-cell lung cancer. CDR1 and CDR2, per the germline V gene (reference sequence), are LNHDA and SQIVND. V is cut back by 4 bases and J by 5 bases, with 5 bases in the junction unmatched. CDR3 length: 15 amino acids, cysteine to phenylalanine. Of the read, only the CDR3 DNA is kept; its 45 bases are in frame from base 1. The sequencing used peripheral blood, collected from a patient treated with radiotherapy plus ipilimumab. Recombination linked TRBV19 to TRBJ1-6; TRBD1 matches 7 bases in the middle. This sequence was found in a human donor with non-small cell lung cancer who had stable disease on radiotherapy plus ipilimumab. The sequenced DNA is TGTGCCAGTAGTAAGGGGGCTCGGGATAATTCACCCCTCCACTTT. Its coded protein is CASSKGARDNSPLHF.